Presented here are 9 T cell receptor beta chains from one specimen sequenced in a study of T-cell memory formation after mild COVID-19. TCRdb recomputed calls from the 5' RACE reads with MiXCR, one row per CDR3 protein. The repertoire has over 300,000 distinct CDR3 sequences, around 20% of them found once; the top ten carry around 20%. Sequencing used PBMCs or a T cell subset sorted from them (not recorded which). The receptors originated from a man between 18 and 35 years old who had mild COVID-19 (a few samples of this study predate the infection). Cell type and time point are not known.

Turning to this clonotype: A read error is likely, as this CDR3 ends without the conserved phenylalanine or tryptophan. The chain uses TRBV14 and TRBJ2-1; either TRBD1 or TRBD2 may fit D (5 bases each). V lost 0 bases to trimming and J lost 6 bases, with 9 bases between them. The CDR3 sequence is 14 residues long. Germline values: CDR1 SGHDN, CDR2 FVKESK. CDR3 residues: CASSQDWGRNEQFL. The CDR3 nucleotides read TGTGCCAGCAGCCAAGATTGGGGACGCAATGAGCAGTTCTTA.

This clonotype appeared many times. The rearrangement uses TRBV18 and TRBJ2-7, with 11 bases identical to TRBD1. The CDR3 totals 15 residues. V lost 2 bases to trimming and J lost 3 bases; unmatched junction nucleotides: 3. Germline CDR1 and CDR2: KGHSH and LQKENI. The CDR3 spells CASSPTGQGGYEQYF. For the CDR3, the DNA is TGTGCCAGCTCACCAACGGGACAGGGGGGCTACGAGCAGTACTTC.

This clonotype was counted between two and nine times. This rearrangement joins TRBV28 to TRBJ2-7, with 9 bases identical to TRBD1. CDR1 is MDHEN and CDR2 is SYDVKM in the germline V gene. After removal of 8 bases from V and 2 bases from J, the junction contained 7 bases not matched to a gene. The CDR3 loop spans 14 amino acids. The CDR3: CASEQGARTYEQYV. The CDR3 DNA sequence: TGTGCCAGCGAACAGGGGGCAAGGACCTACGAGCAGTACGTC.

This clonotype was counted once. CDR3: CSAREGGDEKLFF. As DNA, the CDR3 is TGCAGTGCTAGAGAGGGGGGGGATGAAAAACTGTTTTTT. The chain links TRBV20-1 to TRBJ1-4; D might be TRBD1 (5 bases). Germline V CDR1 and CDR2: DFQATT, SNEGSKA (reference sequence). The V gene lost 0 bases and the J gene lost 6 bases, with 8 bases spanning the gap. This CDR3 spans 13 amino acids.

This clonotype was seen more than once but under ten times. The rearrangement joins TRBV5-5 to TRBJ2-7; D call uncertain. CDR3 length equals 15 residues. The V end lost 4 bases, the J end lost 2 bases, and 16 bases lay between the germline ends. Germline V lookup: CDR1 SGHKS, CDR2 YYEKEE (reference sequence). CDR3 DNA sequence: TGTGCCAGCAGCAAGTTCCCAGGCCAAGCCTACGAGCAGTACTTC. The encoded protein is CASSKFPGQAYEQYF.

This chain joins TRBV5-1 and TRBJ1-1; D is perhaps TRBD1 (6 bases). Per the germline V gene, CDR1 is SGHRS and CDR2 is YFSETQ. Trimming stripped 1 base from V and 1 base from J, with 11 bases between. The CDR3 runs to 15 residues. CDR3: CASSLTGRGNTEAFF. CDR3 bases: TGCGCCAGCAGCTTGACAGGGAGAGGGAACACTGAAGCTTTCTTT.

This clonotype appeared a few times. The J gene is TRBJ2-6, the V gene TRBV9; D unresolved. V was pared by 0 bases and J by 2 bases, with 9 bases between. This CDR3 has 16 amino acids. Germline CDR1 SGDLS, CDR2 YYNGEE. CDR3 sequence: CASSVVWGTGANVLTF. DNA of the CDR3: TGTGCCAGCAGCGTAGTTTGGGGAACTGGGGCCAACGTCCTGACTTTC.

The sample holds a few counts of this clonotype. J is TRBJ2-5 and V is TRBV6-1; TRBD2 matches at 7 bases. The ends lost 8 bases at V and 1 base at J; junction bases unmatched: 4. Germline V gene lookup returns CDR1 MNHNS and CDR2 SASEGT. The CDR3 loop spans 13 amino acids. CDR3: CASGGLVQETQYF. The CDR3 region has the DNA TGTGCCAGCGGTGGACTAGTCCAAGAGACCCAGTACTTC.

This clonotype has only a few counts. The chain employs TRBV18 and TRBJ2-1, with 7 bases aligning to TRBD1. Germline lookup yields CDR1 KGHSH and CDR2 LQKENI. V shed 6 bases, J shed 0 bases, and the junction held 17 bases outside the gene matches. The CDR3 spans 19 residues. Here the CDR3 DNA reads TGTGCCAGCTCGCAAACCGGGACAGCGCTCTCCGACTCCTACAATGAGCAGTTCTTC. Protein sequence: CASSQTGTALSDSYNEQFF. Full variable domain (rest looked up from reference TRBV18 and TRBJ2-1): NAGVMQNPRHLVRRRGQEARLRCSPMKGHSHVYWYRQLPEEGLKFMVYLQKENIIDESGMPKERFSAEFPKEGPSILRIQQVVRGDSAAYFCASSQTGTALSDSYNEQFFGPGTRLTVL.